These 20 T cell receptor beta chains were all obtained from the same sample, sequenced in a study of cytotoxic CD8 clonotypes in ibrutinib-treated CLL. Method: immunoSEQ multiplex PCR; TCRdb's copy keeps in-frame clones and lacks some. This table has around 330,000 clones, roughly 70% appearing once. This specimen consisted of PBMCs, obtained after 36 months of ibrutinib treatment. These receptors were taken from a human donor with chronic lymphocytic leukemia.

The V gene is TRBV4-1, the J gene TRBJ2-7, with TRBD1 matching over 7 bases. The CDR3 totals 15 residues. In germline, CDR1 is MGHRA, CDR2 YSYEKL. The V segment lost 4 bases and the J segment 4 bases; nucleotides outside the gene matches: 10. The CDR3 DNA sequence: TGCGCCAGCAGCCTTCGGACAGGAAGAGAATACGAGCAGTACTTC. As protein: CASSLRTGREYEQYF.

This clone was found a few times. V gene TRBV10-3 combines with J gene TRBJ2-7; unclear D gene. From germline, CDR1 is ENHRY and CDR2 SYGVKD. The CDR3 extends over 14 amino acids. V lost 2 bases and J 5 bases, leaving 13 bases between the germline ends. The CDR3 DNA sequence: TGTGCCATCAGTGAGCCGGCCGAAGAAGACGAGCAGTACTTC. This sequence encodes CAISEPAEEDEQYF.

V is TRBV6-5 and J is TRBJ2-7; TRBD1 is a possible D gene (5 bases). The CDR3 sequence is 14 residues long. CDR1 is MNHEY and CDR2 is SVGAGI in the germline V gene. V gave up 4 bases and J gave up 6 bases, with 16 bases separating them. The CDR3, as DNA: TGTGCCAGCAGTTTAGCCCAGGGTAGGCGCGAGCAGTACTTC. It codes for CASSLAQGRREQYF.

The genes are TRBV13 and TRBJ1-2; a possible D gene is TRBD1 (6 bases). With 3 bases removed from V and 5 bases from J, the gap between germline ends came to 10 bases. Germline loops: CDR1 PRHDT, CDR2 FYEKMQ (reference sequence). This CDR3 comprises 13 residues. Here the CDR3 reads CASSLGARYGYTF. In DNA form, the CDR3 reads TGTGCCAGCAGCTTGGGGGCACGGTATGGCTACACCTTC.

The chain has TRBV7-9 and TRBJ2-1, with a tentative D call TRBD2 (6 bases). CDR1 is SEHNR, CDR2 FQNEAQ, per germline (reference sequence). The ends were cut back, 5 bases at V and 12 bases at J, with 11 bases in the middle. The CDR3 contains 11 residues. In DNA form, the CDR3 reads TGTGCCAGCAGCACCGGCGGGACGCAGTTCTTC. Translating it yields CASSTGGTQFF.

V usage is TRBV6-1 and J usage is TRBJ1-2; D may be TRBD1 (5 bases). Germline CDR1 and CDR2: MNHNS and SASEGT. Trimming took 6 bases from V and 3 from J, leaving 8 bases between them. The CDR3 contains 12 residues. The DNA for the CDR3 is TGTGCCAGCAGAGACAGTTACTATGGCTACACCTTC. Its protein is CASRDSYYGYTF.

The chain links TRBV29-1 to TRBJ2-1, with 10 positions matching TRBD2. The V gene's germline CDR1 is SQVTM and CDR2 ANQGSEA. This CDR3 comprises 14 residues. Trimming at V came to 6 bases and at J to 6 bases, leaving 8 bases not matched to a gene. CDR3 sequence reads: CSVYLAGAANEQFF. As DNA, the CDR3 is TGCAGCGTGTATCTAGCGGGGGCCGCCAATGAGCAGTTCTTC.

V and J are TRBV28 and TRBJ2-7; no clear D. Germline V CDR1 and CDR2: MDHEN, SYDVKM. The CDR3 has 13 residues. The V end was cut by 6 bases, the J end by 9 bases, with 18 bases between. The CDR3 DNA follows: TGTGCCAGCAGAATAGGGCAGCTCAGGAGGCAGTACTTC. Its protein is CASRIGQLRRQYF.

This clone has just one count. The chain is built from TRBV5-1 and TRBJ2-7; D ambiguous. The CDR3 totals 12 residues. Germline V gene sequence: CDR1 SGHRS, CDR2 YFSETQ. Trimming stripped 5 bases from V and 0 bases from J, with 6 bases between. Here the CDR3 DNA reads TGCGCCAGCAGTATCGGCTCCTACGAGCAGTACTTC. Translation: CASSIGSYEQYF.

This chain connects TRBV19 to TRBJ2-2; the D gene is possibly TRBD1 (5 bases). Per germline, CDR1 LNHDA and CDR2 SQIVND (reference sequence). This CDR3 has 16 residues. V lost 1 base, J lost 5 bases, and 14 bases lay in between. The CDR3 DNA reads as TGTGCCAGTAGTATAGTCGACAGCTTGGGAACCGGGGAGCTGTTTTTT. Protein product: CASSIVDSLGTGELFF. The full variable domain, with the rest looked up from reference TRBV19 and TRBJ2-2, is DGGITQSPKYLFRKEGQNVTLSCEQNLNHDAMYWYRQDPGQGLRLIYYSQIVNDFQKGDIAEGYSVSREKKESFPLTVTSAQKNPTAFYLCASSIVDSLGTGELFFGEGSRLTVL.

In regard to this clone: Since the CDR3 does not end with the conserved phenylalanine or tryptophan, this likely comes from a read error. The DNA is left out, because the CDR3 cannot be placed on it with certainty; the CDR3 is given as TCRdb lists it. The chain employs TRBV10-1 and TRBJ1-1. The CDR3 length is 11 residues, termini included. Germline assignment: CDR1 WNHNN and CDR2 SYGVQD (reference sequence). Here the CDR3 reads CASSQNRDRRL.

This clone has more than one count but fewer than ten. Here the CDR3 reads CASSPRKNLDEKLFF. CDR3 nucleotide sequence: TGTGCCAGCTCACCACGTAAAAATCTTGATGAAAAACTGTTTTTT. The chain combines TRBV18 with TRBJ1-4; no firm D call. The CDR3 sequence is 15 residues long. Trimming stripped 1 base from V and 6 bases from J, with 12 bases between. In germline, CDR1 is KGHSH, CDR2 LQKENI.

The V call is TRBV4-1, the J call TRBJ1-2; 7 bases fit TRBD1. The CDR3 contains 15 residues. Germline CDR1 is MGHRA and CDR2 is YSYEKL. V lost 4 bases to trimming and J lost 4 bases; unmatched junction nucleotides: 9. CDR3 in DNA: TGCGCCAGCAGCCGCCTGACCGGGACAGCCTATGGCTACACCTTC. This translates into CASSRLTGTAYGYTF.

The chain uses TRBV5-6 and TRBJ1-1; D may be TRBD1 (5 bases). V was clipped by 4 bases and J by 7 bases, with 26 bases between them. CDR3 length: 17 residues. Germline V lookup: CDR1 SGHDT, CDR2 YYEEEE. The CDR3 region is CASSRMGRGRVRDEAFF. The CDR3 bases are TGTGCCAGCAGCAGAATGGGCCGGGGTCGGGTCAGGGATGAAGCTTTCTTT.

Comment on this clone: This same CDR3 is encoded by further DNA sequences in the sample. This chain uses TRBV10-1 with TRBJ2-7; TRBD2 aligns across 7 bases. The germline CDR1 and CDR2 sequences are WNHNN and SYGVQD (reference sequence). The CDR3 has 14 amino acids. J was trimmed by 2 bases and V by 3 bases; bases with no gene match: 4. The CDR3 region is CASSDGGGTYEQYF. In DNA, the CDR3 is TGCGCCAGCAGTGATGGGGGGGGGACCTACGAGCAGTACTTC.

V gene TRBV18 combines with J gene TRBJ2-2, with 7 bases identical to TRBD1. Germline V gene data show CDR1 as KGHSH and CDR2 as LQKENI. J was trimmed by 2 bases and V by 6 bases; bases with no gene match: 6. The CDR3 is made up of 15 amino acids. The CDR3 bases are TGTGCCAGCTCCACCGGGACAGCCAACACCGGGGAGCTGTTTTTT. As protein: CASSTGTANTGELFF.

The chain joins TRBV7-8 to TRBJ2-5; possibly TRBD2 for D (6 bases). This CDR3 is built from 16 residues. The V gene lost 5 bases and the J gene lost 5 bases, with 21 bases spanning the gap. In germline, CDR1 is SGHVS, CDR2 FQNEAQ. The CDR3, as DNA: TGTGCCAGCAGCGTGGGACTGAGGGTCCTGGGGGAGACCCAGTACTTC. Translation: CASSVGLRVLGETQYF.

This sequence joins TRBV29-1 and TRBJ2-2; D uncertain. Germline V CDR1 and CDR2: SQVTM, ANQGSEA. The CDR3 loop spans 13 amino acids. The germline V and J ends were trimmed by 4 bases and 3 bases, with 9 bases remaining between them. The CDR3 DNA is TGCAGCGTTGCGACTTACTACACCGGGGAGCTGTTTTTT. The encoded protein is CSVATYYTGELFF.

The V and J genes are TRBV7-9 and TRBJ2-7; D uncertain. Germline V lookup: CDR1 SEHNR, CDR2 FQNEAQ (reference sequence). The CDR3 is 13 amino acids. Between the trimmed V and J ends, which lost 5 bases and 4 bases, there was a span of 12 bases. In DNA, the CDR3 is TGTGCCAGCAGCCCCGGACCCTCATACGAGCAGTACTTC. This encodes CASSPGPSYEQYF. Filled out from reference TRBV7-9 and TRBJ2-7, the complete variable domain reads DTGVSQNPRHKITKRGQNVTFRCDPISEHNRLYWYRQTLGQGPEFLTYFQNEAQLEKSRLLSDRFSAERPKGSFSTLEIQRTEQGDSAMYLCASSPGPSYEQYFGPGTRLTVT.

The chain has TRBV5-1 and TRBJ2-3, with D uncertain. This CDR3 is 13 amino acids long. Looked up from germline, CDR1 is SGHRS and CDR2 is YFSETQ. The V gene lost 7 bases and the J gene lost 1 base, with 10 bases spanning the gap. In nucleotides, the CDR3 is TGCGCCAGCGAAGAAGCTGGCACAGATACGCAGTATTTT. Translation gives CASEEAGTDTQYF.